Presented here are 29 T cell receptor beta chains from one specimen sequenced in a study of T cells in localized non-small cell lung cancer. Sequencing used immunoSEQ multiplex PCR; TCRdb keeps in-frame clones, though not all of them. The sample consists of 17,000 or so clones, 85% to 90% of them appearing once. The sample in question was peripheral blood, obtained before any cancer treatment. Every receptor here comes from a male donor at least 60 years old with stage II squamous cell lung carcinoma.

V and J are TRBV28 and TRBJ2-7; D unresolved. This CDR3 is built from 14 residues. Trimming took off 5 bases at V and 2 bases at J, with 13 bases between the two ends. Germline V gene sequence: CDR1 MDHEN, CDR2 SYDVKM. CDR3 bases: TGTGCCAGCAGTCCCCCCGTTCCAGCCTACGAGCAGTACTTC. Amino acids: CASSPPVPAYEQYF.

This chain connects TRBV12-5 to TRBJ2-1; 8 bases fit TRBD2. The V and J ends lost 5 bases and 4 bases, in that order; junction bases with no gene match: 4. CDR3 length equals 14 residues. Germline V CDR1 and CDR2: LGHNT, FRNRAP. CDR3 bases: TGTGCTAGTGGTACTAGCGGAGGGTACAATGAGCAGTTCTTC. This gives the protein CASGTSGGYNEQFF.

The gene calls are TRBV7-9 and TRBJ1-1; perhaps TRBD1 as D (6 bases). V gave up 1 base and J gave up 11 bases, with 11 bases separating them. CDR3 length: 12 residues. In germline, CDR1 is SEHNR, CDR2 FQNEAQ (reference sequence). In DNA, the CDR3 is TGTGCCAGCAGCTTAGGGGGGCTGGGGGCTTTCTTT. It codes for CASSLGGLGAFF. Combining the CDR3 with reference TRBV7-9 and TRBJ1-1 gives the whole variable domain DTGVSQNPRHKITKRGQNVTFRCDPISEHNRLYWYRQTLGQGPEFLTYFQNEAQLEKSRLLSDRFSAERPKGSFSTLEIQRTEQGDSAMYLCASSLGGLGAFFGQGTRLTVV.

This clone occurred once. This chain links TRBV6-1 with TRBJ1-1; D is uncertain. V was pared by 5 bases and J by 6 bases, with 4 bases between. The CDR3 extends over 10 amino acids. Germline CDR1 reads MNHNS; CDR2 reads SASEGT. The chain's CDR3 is CASSRAEAFF. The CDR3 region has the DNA TGTGCCAGCAGTAGGGCTGAAGCTTTCTTT.

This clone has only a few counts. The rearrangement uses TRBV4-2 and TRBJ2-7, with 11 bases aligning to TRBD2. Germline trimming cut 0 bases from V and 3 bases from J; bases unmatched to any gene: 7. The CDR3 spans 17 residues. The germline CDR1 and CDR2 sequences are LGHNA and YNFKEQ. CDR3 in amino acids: CASSQDTLAGGIYEQYF. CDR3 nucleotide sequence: TGTGCCAGCAGCCAAGATACGCTAGCGGGAGGCATCTACGAGCAGTACTTC.

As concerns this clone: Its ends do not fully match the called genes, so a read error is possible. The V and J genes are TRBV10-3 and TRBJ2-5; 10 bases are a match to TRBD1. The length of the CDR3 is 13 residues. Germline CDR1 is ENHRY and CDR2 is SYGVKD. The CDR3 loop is CALRGQGQETQYF. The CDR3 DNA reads TGTGCCCTCAGGGGACAGGGGCAAGAGACCCAGTACTTC.

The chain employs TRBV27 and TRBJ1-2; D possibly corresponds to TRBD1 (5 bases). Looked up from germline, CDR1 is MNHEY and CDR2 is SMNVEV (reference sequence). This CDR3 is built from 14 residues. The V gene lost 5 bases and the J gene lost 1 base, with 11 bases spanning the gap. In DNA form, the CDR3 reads TGTGCCAGCAGTCCGCGGGACGGTAACTATGGCTACACCTTC. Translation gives CASSPRDGNYGYTF.

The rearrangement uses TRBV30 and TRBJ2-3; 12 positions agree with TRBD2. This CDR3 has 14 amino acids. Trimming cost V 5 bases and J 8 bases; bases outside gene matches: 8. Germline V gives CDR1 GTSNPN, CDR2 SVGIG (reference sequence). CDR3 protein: CAWGSPGLAGTQYF. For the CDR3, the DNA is TGTGCCTGGGGGTCCCCGGGACTAGCGGGTACGCAGTATTTT.

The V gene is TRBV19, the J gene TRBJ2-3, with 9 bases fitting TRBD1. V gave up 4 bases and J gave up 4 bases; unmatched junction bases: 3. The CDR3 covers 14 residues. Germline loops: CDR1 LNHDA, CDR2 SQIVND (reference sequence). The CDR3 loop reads CASSTGQGPDTQYF. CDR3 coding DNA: TGTGCCAGTAGTACCGGACAGGGGCCAGATACGCAGTATTTT.

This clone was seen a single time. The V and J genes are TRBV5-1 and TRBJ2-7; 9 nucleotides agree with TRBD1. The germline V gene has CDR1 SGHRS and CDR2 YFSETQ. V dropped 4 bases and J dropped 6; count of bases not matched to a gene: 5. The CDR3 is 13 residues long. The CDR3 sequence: CASSDRTGAEQYF. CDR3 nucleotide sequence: TGCGCCAGCAGCGACAGGACAGGGGCCGAGCAGTACTTC.

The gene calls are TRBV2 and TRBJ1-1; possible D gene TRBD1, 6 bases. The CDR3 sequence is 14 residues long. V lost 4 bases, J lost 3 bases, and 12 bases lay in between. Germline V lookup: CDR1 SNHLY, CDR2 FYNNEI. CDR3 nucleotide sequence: TGTGCCAGCAGTGTCAGAAAGGGGGACACTGAAGCTTTCTTT. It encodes CASSVRKGDTEAFF.

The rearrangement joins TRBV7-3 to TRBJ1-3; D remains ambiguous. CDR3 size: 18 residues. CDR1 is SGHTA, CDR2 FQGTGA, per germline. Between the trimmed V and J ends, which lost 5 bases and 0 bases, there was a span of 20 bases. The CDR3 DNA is TGTGCCAGCAGCCCGCTCGGGCCGCTAACCCACTCTGGAAACACCATATATTTT. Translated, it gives CASSPLGPLTHSGNTIYF.

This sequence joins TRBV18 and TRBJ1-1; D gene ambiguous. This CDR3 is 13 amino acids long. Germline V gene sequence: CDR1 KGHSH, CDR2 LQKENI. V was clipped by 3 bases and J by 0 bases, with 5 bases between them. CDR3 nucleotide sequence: TGTGCCAGCTCACCGGAAATGAACACTGAAGCTTTCTTT. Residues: CASSPEMNTEAFF.

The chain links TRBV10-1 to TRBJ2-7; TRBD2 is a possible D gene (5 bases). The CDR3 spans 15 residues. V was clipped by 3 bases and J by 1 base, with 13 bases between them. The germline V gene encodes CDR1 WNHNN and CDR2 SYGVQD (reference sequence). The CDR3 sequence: CASSESGWTSYEQYF. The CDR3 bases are TGCGCCAGCAGTGAAAGTGGGTGGACTTCCTACGAGCAGTACTTC.

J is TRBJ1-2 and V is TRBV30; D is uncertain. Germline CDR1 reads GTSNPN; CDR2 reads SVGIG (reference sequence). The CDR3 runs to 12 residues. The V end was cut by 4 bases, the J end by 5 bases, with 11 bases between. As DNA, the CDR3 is TGTGCCTGGAAGAGCGCCTTTTATGGCTACACCTTC. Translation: CAWKSAFYGYTF.

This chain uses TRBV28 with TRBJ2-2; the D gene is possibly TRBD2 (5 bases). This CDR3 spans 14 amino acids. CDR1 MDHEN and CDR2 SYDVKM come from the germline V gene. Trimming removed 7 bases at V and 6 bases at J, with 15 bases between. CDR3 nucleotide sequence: TGTGCCAGCATAAGAGGGTACAACGCCGGGGAGCTGTTTTTT. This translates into CASIRGYNAGELFF.

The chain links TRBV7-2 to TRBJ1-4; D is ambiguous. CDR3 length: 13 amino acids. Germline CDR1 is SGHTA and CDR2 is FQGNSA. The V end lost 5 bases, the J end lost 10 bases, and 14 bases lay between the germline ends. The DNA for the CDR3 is TGTGCCAGCAGCCCCCCAGTAGGTGCAAAACTGTTTTTT. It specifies CASSPPVGAKLFF.

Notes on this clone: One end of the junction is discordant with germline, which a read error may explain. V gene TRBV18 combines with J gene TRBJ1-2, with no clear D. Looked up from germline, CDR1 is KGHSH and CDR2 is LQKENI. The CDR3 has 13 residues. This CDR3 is CASSPPEGRVSDF. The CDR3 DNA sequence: TGTGCCAGCTCACCACCGGAAGGAAGGGTATCGGACTTC.

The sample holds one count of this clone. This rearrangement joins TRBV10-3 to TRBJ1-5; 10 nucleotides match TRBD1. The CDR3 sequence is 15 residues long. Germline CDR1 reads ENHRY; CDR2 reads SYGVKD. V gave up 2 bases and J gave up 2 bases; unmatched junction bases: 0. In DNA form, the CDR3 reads TGTGCCATCAGTGAGGGGACAGGGGGCAATCAGCCCCAGCATTTT. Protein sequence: CAISEGTGGNQPQHF.

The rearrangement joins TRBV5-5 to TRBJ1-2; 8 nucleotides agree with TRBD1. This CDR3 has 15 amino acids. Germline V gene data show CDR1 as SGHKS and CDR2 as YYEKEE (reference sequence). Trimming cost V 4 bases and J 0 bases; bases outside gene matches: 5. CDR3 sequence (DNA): TGTGCCAGCAGCCGCGGACAGGGAACTAACTATGGCTACACCTTC. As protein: CASSRGQGTNYGYTF.

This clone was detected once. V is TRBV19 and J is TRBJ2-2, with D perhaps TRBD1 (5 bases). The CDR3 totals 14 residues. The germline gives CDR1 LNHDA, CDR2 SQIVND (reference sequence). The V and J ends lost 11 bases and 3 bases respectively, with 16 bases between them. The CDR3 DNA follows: TGTGCCTCCTTAAGGGGCGCCGACACCGGGGAGCTGTTTTTT. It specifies CASLRGADTGELFF.

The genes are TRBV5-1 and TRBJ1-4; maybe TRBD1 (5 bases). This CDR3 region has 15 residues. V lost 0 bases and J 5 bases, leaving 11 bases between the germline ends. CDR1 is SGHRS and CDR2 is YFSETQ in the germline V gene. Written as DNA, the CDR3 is TGCGCCAGCAGCTTGGGAGCAGGGTCGAATGAAAAACTGTTTTTT. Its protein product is CASSLGAGSNEKLFF.

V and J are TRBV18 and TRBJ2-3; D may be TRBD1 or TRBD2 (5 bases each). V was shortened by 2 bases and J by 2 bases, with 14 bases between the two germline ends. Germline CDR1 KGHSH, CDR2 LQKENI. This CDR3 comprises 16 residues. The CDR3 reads CASSPVGALLTDTQYF. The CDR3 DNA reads TGTGCCAGCTCACCAGTCGGGGCCCTGCTCACAGATACGCAGTATTTT.

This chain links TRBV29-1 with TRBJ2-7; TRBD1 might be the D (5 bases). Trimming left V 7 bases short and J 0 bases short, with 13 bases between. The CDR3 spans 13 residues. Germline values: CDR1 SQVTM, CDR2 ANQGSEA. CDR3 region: CSGLRQNSYEQYF. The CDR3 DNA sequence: TGCAGCGGCCTCCGACAGAACTCCTACGAGCAGTACTTC.

The chain's CDR3 is CASSVGSDSYNEQFF. CDR3 DNA: TGTGCCAGCAGCGTAGGCTCGGATTCCTACAATGAGCAGTTCTTC. This rearrangement joins TRBV9 to TRBJ2-1; D gene uncertain. CDR1 is SGDLS and CDR2 is YYNGEE in the germline V gene. This CDR3 region has 15 residues. V lost 0 bases, J lost 1 base, and 8 bases lay in between.

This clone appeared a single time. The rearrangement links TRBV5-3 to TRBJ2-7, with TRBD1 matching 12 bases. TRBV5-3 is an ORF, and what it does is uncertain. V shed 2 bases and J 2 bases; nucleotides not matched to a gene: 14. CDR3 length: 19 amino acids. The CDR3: CARSLDRDRGPQGPYEQYF. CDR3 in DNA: TGTGCCAGAAGCTTAGACCGGGACAGGGGGCCGCAAGGTCCCTACGAGCAGTACTTC.

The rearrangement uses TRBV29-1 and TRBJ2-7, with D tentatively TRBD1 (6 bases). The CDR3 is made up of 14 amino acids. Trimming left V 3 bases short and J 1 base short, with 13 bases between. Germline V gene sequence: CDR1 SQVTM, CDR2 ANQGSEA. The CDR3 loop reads CSVDASGDSYEQYF. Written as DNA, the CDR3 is TGCAGCGTTGATGCATCAGGGGATTCCTACGAGCAGTACTTC.

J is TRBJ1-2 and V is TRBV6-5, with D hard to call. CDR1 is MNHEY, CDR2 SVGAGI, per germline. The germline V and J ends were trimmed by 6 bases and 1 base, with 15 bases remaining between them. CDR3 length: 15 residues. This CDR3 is CASSTLQGNNYGYTF. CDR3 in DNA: TGTGCCAGCAGCACCCTTCAAGGAAATAACTATGGCTACACCTTC.

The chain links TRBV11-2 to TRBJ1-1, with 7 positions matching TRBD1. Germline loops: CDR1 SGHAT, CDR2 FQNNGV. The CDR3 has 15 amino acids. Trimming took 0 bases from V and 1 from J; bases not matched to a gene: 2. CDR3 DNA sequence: TGTGCCAGCAGCTTAGAGCCAGGGGGGAACACTGAAGCTTTCTTT. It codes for CASSLEPGGNTEAFF.